This passage covers 14 T cell receptor beta chains from one sample sequenced in a study of blood T cell repertoires in COVID-19. Measured with immunoSEQ multiplex PCR; TCRdb has only the in-frame clones, and not every one. The profile covers around 250,000 clones, with approximately 88% appearing a single time and roughly 3% taken by the ten largest. The sample comprised PBMCs or T cells enriched from blood (not recorded which). The receptors were gathered from a woman between 40 and 55 years old who had been exposed to COVID-19.

The rearrangement joins TRBV7-9 to TRBJ1-4; 9 bases are shared with TRBD1. This CDR3 comprises 16 residues. V shed 0 bases, J shed 8 bases, and the junction held 7 bases outside the gene matches. Germline lookup yields CDR1 SEHNR and CDR2 FQNEAQ (reference sequence). The CDR3 DNA reads as TGTGCCAGCAGCTTAGCGGGGACAGGGCCCGAGGAAAAACTGTTTTTT. Translated: CASSLAGTGPEEKLFF.

The chain recombines TRBV7-3 with TRBJ2-1, with TRBD1 identical over 7 bases. CDR1 and CDR2 from the germline V gene are SGHTA and FQGTGA. The V segment lost 5 bases and the J segment 9 bases; nucleotides outside the gene matches: 16. The CDR3 runs 16 residues. CDR3 DNA: TGTGCCAGCAGCCTTAGTGGGGGACAGTTTGAGGGTGAGCAGTTCTTC. Its translation: CASSLSGGQFEGEQFF.

The chain carries TRBV5-5 and TRBJ2-7; D is unresolved. With 4 bases removed from V and 5 bases from J, the gap between germline ends came to 13 bases. This CDR3 has 13 residues. Germline V gene sequence: CDR1 SGHKS, CDR2 YYEKEE (reference sequence). The CDR3 DNA sequence: TGTGCCAGCAGCCCCACGGAGTTCCACGAGCAGTACGTC. It codes for CASSPTEFHEQYV.

The rearrangement links TRBV29-1 to TRBJ2-7; the D gene is possibly TRBD1 (6 bases). The CDR3 extends over 13 amino acids. The germline V gene encodes CDR1 SQVTM and CDR2 ANQGSEA. Deletions cut 5 bases from V and 9 bases from J, with 20 bases between. CDR3 DNA: TGCAGCGTTTTGCCCCAGGGGAGACTTGTGCAGTACTTC. Amino acids: CSVLPQGRLVQYF.

This chain uses TRBV5-1 with TRBJ1-2, with 8 bases identical to TRBD1. Trimming cost V 5 bases and J 7 bases; bases outside gene matches: 4. The CDR3 totals 12 residues. The V gene's germline CDR1 is SGHRS and CDR2 YFSETQ. The CDR3 nucleotides read TGCGCCAGCAGTTACGGACAGGGTGGCTACACCTTC. Amino acid sequence: CASSYGQGGYTF.

V gene TRBV30 combines with J gene TRBJ1-1; D call uncertain. Trimming shortened V by 4 bases and J by 1 base, and 10 bases separated the two germline ends. Germline V gene lookup returns CDR1 GTSNPN and CDR2 SVGIG (reference sequence). The CDR3 totals 13 residues. CDR3 bases: TGTGCCTGGATCCAAAACAAGAACACTGAAGCTTTCTTT. It specifies CAWIQNKNTEAFF.

J is TRBJ1-1 and V is TRBV7-6; D not resolved. Germline CDR1 reads SGHVS; CDR2 reads FNYEAQ. CDR3 length equals 13 residues. Between the trimmed V and J ends, which lost 5 bases and 1 base, there was a span of 8 bases. The CDR3 reads CASSSAENTEAFF. The CDR3 nucleotides read TGTGCCAGCAGCAGTGCGGAGAACACTGAAGCTTTCTTT.

This chain links TRBV29-1 with TRBJ2-5, with D possibly matching TRBD1 (6 bases). This CDR3 comprises 12 residues. The germline V gene has CDR1 SQVTM and CDR2 ANQGSEA. Trimming cost V 5 bases and J 2 bases, with 9 bases left between them. CDR3 region: CSVRQAQETQYF. The CDR3 bases are TGCAGCGTTCGACAGGCTCAAGAGACCCAGTACTTC.

The chain carries TRBV12-5 and TRBJ1-4, with D maybe TRBD1 (5 bases). The V gene lost 6 bases and the J gene lost 4 bases, with 15 bases spanning the gap. The CDR3 consists of 15 residues. Germline V gene lookup returns CDR1 LGHNT and CDR2 FRNRAP. The CDR3 DNA is TGTGCTAGTGGCCCCCAGGGTGTTCGTAATGAAAAACTGTTTTTT. Encoded protein: CASGPQGVRNEKLFF.

V and J are TRBV4-1 and TRBJ2-7, with D perhaps matching TRBD2 (7 bases). V lost 1 base to trimming and J lost 0 bases, with 16 bases between them. The CDR3 length is 17 residues. From germline, CDR1 is MGHRA and CDR2 YSYEKL. Here the CDR3 DNA reads TGCGCCAGCAGCCAAGTATTGCGGAGGGGGGGCTCCTACGAGCAGTACTTC. It specifies CASSQVLRRGGSYEQYF.

The CDR3 loop is CASSRTGGRSGELFF. CDR3 coding DNA: TGTGCCAGCAGTCGGACAGGGGGACGATCCGGGGAGCTGTTTTTT. V is TRBV6-2 or TRBV6-3 and J is TRBJ2-2, with 10 bases lining up with TRBD1. In germline, CDR1 is MNHEY, CDR2 SVGEGT. Trimming at V came to 5 bases and at J to 6 bases, leaving 6 bases not matched to a gene. The CDR3 runs 15 residues.

The rearrangement joins TRBV5-4 to TRBJ2-5; D possibly corresponds to TRBD1 (5 bases). The CDR3 consists of 14 residues. The germline V gene encodes CDR1 SGHNT and CDR2 YYREEE (reference sequence). Trimming removed 1 base from V and 5 bases from J, with 12 bases in between. The CDR3 nucleotides read TGTGCCAGCAGCTTGTGGGGCCCCCGGGAGACCCAGTACTTC. Protein: CASSLWGPRETQYF.

The chain recombines TRBV5-8 with TRBJ2-1; TRBD2 agrees at 9 bases. The ends lost 5 bases at V and 10 bases at J; junction bases unmatched: 7. Germline-derived CDR1 and CDR2 are SGHTS and YDEGEE. The CDR3 is 13 residues long. In DNA form, the CDR3 reads TGTGCCAGCAGGGTTGGACTAGCGCGGGAGCAGTTCTTC. Encoded protein: CASRVGLAREQFF.

The count of this clone is one. The genes are TRBV28 and TRBJ1-3; D is perhaps TRBD1 (5 bases). CDR3 length: 11 amino acids. The ends were cut back, 3 bases at V and 9 bases at J, with 6 bases in the middle. Germline V gene data show CDR1 as MDHEN and CDR2 as SYDVKM. The DNA for the CDR3 is TGTGCCAGCAGTTTGGGGGGCACCATATATTTT. This sequence encodes CASSLGGTIYF.